The present T cell receptor (beta chain) was sequenced within a study of shared clonotypes between healthy human individuals. Using immunoSEQ multiplex PCR, the repertoire was profiled, and TCRdb retains in-frame clones only, with some absent. The sample has about 2.4 million clones; around 90% are singletons. The CDR3 has 15 residues. Germline CDR1 is SNHLY and CDR2 is FYNNEI. Trimming shortened V by 4 bases and J by 0 bases, and 9 bases separated the two germline ends. The sequencing input was naive CD4+ T cells sorted from blood. Subset described: CD45RA+ positively selected. This receptor was obtained from a man aged 18-30 years in good health. The chain recombines TRBV2 with TRBJ1-4; D is unclear. CDR3: CASSGGQSTNEKLFF. The CDR3 DNA reads as TGTGCCAGCAGTGGCGGGCAGTCAACTAATGAAAAACTGTTTTTT. Filled out from reference TRBV2 and TRBJ1-4, the complete variable domain reads EPEVTQTPSHQVTQMGQEVILRCVPISNHLYFYWYRQILGQKVEFLVSFYNNEISEKSEIFDDQFSVERPDGSNFTLKIRSTKLEDSAMYFCASSGGQSTNEKLFFGSGTQLSVL.